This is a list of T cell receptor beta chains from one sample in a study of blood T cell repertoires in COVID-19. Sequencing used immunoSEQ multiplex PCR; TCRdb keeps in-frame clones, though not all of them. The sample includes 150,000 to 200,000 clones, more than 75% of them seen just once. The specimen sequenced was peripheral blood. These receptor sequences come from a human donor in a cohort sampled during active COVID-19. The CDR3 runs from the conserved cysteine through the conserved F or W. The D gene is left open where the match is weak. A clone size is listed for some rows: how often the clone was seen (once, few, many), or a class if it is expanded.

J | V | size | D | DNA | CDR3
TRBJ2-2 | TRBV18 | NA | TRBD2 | TGTGCCAGCTCACTACGACTAGCGGGAAACACCGGGGAGCTGTTTTTT | CASSLRLAGNTGELFF
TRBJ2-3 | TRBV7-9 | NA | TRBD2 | TGTGCCAGCAGCTTAGCCGCACCCGTACTAGCGGGGTTAGATACGCAGTATTTT | CASSLAAPVLAGLDTQYF
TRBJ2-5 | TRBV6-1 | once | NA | TGTGCCAGCAGTGAATCGGAGACCCAGTACTTC | CASSESETQYF
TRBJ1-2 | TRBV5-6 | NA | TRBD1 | TGTGCCAGCAGCTTGGGAAACAGGGGCAATGGCTACACCTTC | CASSLGNRGNGYTF
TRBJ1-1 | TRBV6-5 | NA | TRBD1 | TGTGCCAGCAGTTACGGGCAGGGGGCGACTGAAGCTTTCTTT | CASSYGQGATEAFF
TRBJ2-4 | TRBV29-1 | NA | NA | TGCAGCGTGGGACTGGAGAACATTCAGTACTTC | CSVGLENIQYF
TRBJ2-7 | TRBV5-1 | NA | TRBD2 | TGCGCCAGCAGCGACCCTAGCGGGGGAATTGGCGAGCAGTACTTC | CASSDPSGGIGEQYF
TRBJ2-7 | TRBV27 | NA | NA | TGTGCCAGCAGCCCCCCTTTCGGGGTCGAGCAGTACTTC | CASSPPFGVEQYF
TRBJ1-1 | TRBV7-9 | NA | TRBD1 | TGTGCCAGCAGCTTTACAGGGGCGAACACTGAAGCTTTCTTT | CASSFTGANTEAFF
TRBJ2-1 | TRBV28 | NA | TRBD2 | TGTGCCAGCAGTTTATTACTAGCGGGCAACAATGAGCAGTTCTTC | CASSLLLAGNNEQFF
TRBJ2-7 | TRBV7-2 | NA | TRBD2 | TGTGCCAGCAGCTTAAGCACTAGCGGTAGAGGAGCCTACGAGCAGTACTTC | CASSLSTSGRGAYEQYF
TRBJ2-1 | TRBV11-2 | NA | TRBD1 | TGTGCCAGCAGCTCGGTTACGGGACAGGGGGTCAATGAGCAGTTCTTC | CASSSVTGQGVNEQFF
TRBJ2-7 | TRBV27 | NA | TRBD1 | TGTGCCAGCAGTTCGGACAGGCCTTACGAGCAGTACTTC | CASSSDRPYEQYF
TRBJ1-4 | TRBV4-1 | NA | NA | TGCGCCAGCAGCTATCGAGGGGGTGGTGAAAAACTGTTTTTT | CASSYRGGGEKLFF
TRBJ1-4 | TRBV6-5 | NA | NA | TGTGCCAGCAGGGGTACAGGGCGGACTAATGAAAAACTGTTTTTT | CASRGTGRTNEKLFF
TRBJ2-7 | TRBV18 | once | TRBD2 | TGTGCCAGCTCACCACGACTAGCGGGAGAATTCGACGAGCAGTACTTC | CASSPRLAGEFDEQYF
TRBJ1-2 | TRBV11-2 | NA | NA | TGTGCCAGCAGCCCCGGGAGAGACTATGGCTACACCTTC | CASSPGRDYGYTF
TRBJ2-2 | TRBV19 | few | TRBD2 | TGTGCCACTACCCCACGGGGGAGCGGGAGGGACACCGGGGAGCTGTTTTTT | CATTPRGSGRDTGELFF
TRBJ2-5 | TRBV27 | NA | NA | TGTGCCTTACACCTACAGGCGAACAAAGAGACCCAGTACTTC | CALHLQANKETQYF
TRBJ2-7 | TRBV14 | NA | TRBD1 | TGTGCCAGCAGCCTGACCAGGGGGCGCGGATGGTACGAGCAGTACTTC | CASSLTRGRGWYEQYF
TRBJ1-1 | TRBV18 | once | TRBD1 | TGTGCCAGCTCACCACTCTTGACAGGGCGCACGAACACTGAAGCTTTCTTT | CASSPLLTGRTNTEAFF
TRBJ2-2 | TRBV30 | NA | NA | TGTGCCTGGAGCTCGGACTCCACCGGGGAGCTGTTTTTT | CAWSSDSTGELFF
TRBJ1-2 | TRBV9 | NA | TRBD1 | TGTGCCAGCAGCGTTGGACAGGGGGATAACTATGGCTACACCTTC | CASSVGQGDNYGYTF
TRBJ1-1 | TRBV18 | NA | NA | TGTGCCAGCTCACCACCGATAACGGGCACTGAAGCTTTCTTT | CASSPPITGTEAFF
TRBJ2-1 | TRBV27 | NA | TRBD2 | TGTGCCAGCAGCTCCCGAACCGGGACTAGCGGGAGGGTTCCCTACAATGAGCAGTTCTTC | CASSSRTGTSGRVPYNEQFF